This T cell receptor (beta chain) was documented in a study of blood T cell repertoires in COVID-19. This clone was seen just once. Original data processing: Amplification of reference gene primers provided the estimated nucleated cell counts. Only in-frame clones appear in the TCRdb table, and some are missing; sequencing was by immunoSEQ multiplex PCR. V and J calls and clone size are as listed in that table; D and trimming were resolved from the DNA. The sample carries a few hundred thousand clones, 70% to 90% recorded once. Recruits, aged roughly 18 to 95 years, lived in 24 US areas. Researchers sorted participants into cohorts using their self-reported clinical history. V dropped 6 bases and J dropped 2; count of bases not matched to a gene: 6. This CDR3 is built from 15 residues. Germline lookup yields CDR1 MNHEY and CDR2 SVGAGI.

This TCR came from a woman aged 35 to 49 who had recovered from COVID-19. The chain carries TRBV6-5 and TRBJ2-5; TRBD2 agrees at 10 bases. The source material was PBMCs or T cells enriched from blood (not recorded which). The CDR3 sequence is CASRTVGLAQETQYF. Written as DNA, the CDR3 is TGTGCCAGCAGAACAGTGGGACTAGCGCAAGAGACCCAGTACTTC.